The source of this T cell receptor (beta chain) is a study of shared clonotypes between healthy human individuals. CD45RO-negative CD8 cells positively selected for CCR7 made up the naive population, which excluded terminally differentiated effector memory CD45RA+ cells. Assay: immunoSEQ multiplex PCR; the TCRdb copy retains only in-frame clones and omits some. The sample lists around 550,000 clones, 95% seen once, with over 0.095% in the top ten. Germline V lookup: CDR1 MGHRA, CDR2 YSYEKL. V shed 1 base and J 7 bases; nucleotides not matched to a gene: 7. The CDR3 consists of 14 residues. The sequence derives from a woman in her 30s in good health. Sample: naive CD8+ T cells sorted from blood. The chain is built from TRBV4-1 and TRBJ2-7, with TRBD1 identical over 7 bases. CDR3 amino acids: CASSQVDRAVEQYF. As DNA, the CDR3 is TGCGCCAGCAGCCAAGTTGACAGGGCGGTAGAGCAGTACTTC.